Listed here is a single T cell receptor beta chain. Antigen unknown. A CD45RA+ naive subset and a CD45RA-negative memory subset were split from CD4+ cells. The data derive from a study of shared clonotypes between healthy human individuals. CDR3 length: 15 amino acids. After removal of 8 bases from V and 8 bases from J, the junction contained 13 bases not matched to a gene. CDR1 MGHDK and CDR2 SYGVNS come from the germline V gene. Data came from immunoSEQ multiplex PCR; TCRdb stores just in-frame clones and leaves some out. The repertoire consists of approximately 1.4 million clones, with 95% to 99% occurring once and the leading ten covering about 0.4%. Whole-study results and caveats: Among donors, sharing of clonotypes was expected to be affected by sequencing depth.

Sequenced input: naive CD4+ T cells sorted from blood. The subset was: CD45RA+ positively selected. The receptor comes from a man under 40 in good health. The rearrangement links TRBV25-1 to TRBJ2-2, with TRBD1 matching over 8 bases. Here the CDR3 DNA reads TGTGCCAGCGGCGGGGACAGGAATGTTGTAGGGGAGCTGTTTTTT. Translation gives CASGGDRNVVGELFF.